The entry that follows covers one T cell receptor (beta chain) sequence. Its antigen remains unknown. The record originates from a study of identical twins. The length of the CDR3 is 14 residues. With V trimmed by 6 bases and J by 9 bases, 6 bases remained unmatched. Study-level findings and limits: Invariant MAIT and iNKT cells could partly confound zero-insertion analyses. Findings depended on cross-sectional statistics rather than tracking the same donors. Beta out-of-frame twin sharing showed a weaker excess.

TCRdb ran MiXCR on the 5' RACE reads and lists one entry per CDR3 protein. The sample holds 400,000 to 600,000 distinct CDR3 sequences, 20% to 25% seen once. This same sample was also taken into another study, of yellow fever vaccine responses in identical twins.

Material for sequencing was CD4+ T cells sorted from blood. The rearrangement uses TRBV12-3 or TRBV12-4 and TRBJ2-1; 12 positions match TRBD2. The sequence was collected from a woman aged 18-29 years in good health. CDR3 sequence: CASRPSGRAGEQFF. The CDR3 bases are TGTGCCAGCAGGCCTAGCGGGAGGGCCGGTGAGCAGTTCTTC.